The 15 T cell receptor beta chains presented below share a single source sample, sequenced in a study of T cell responses to AZD1222 COVID-19 vaccine. Assay used: immunoSEQ multiplex PCR; TCRdb lists only in-frame clones, some missing. This table has roughly 150,000 clones, roughly 90% appearing once. The starting material was peripheral blood, obtained on day 0 of AZD1222 vaccination. Every receptor here comes from an adult in good health.

The chain couples TRBV10-2 to TRBJ1-6, with TRBD1 matching 7 bases. Germline V gene sequence: CDR1 WSHSY, CDR2 SAAADI. With V trimmed by 7 bases and J by 6 bases, 6 bases remained unmatched. The CDR3 runs 14 residues. CDR3 residues: CASNGDSSNSPLHF. The CDR3 DNA reads TGCGCCAGCAACGGGGACAGTTCTAATTCACCCCTCCACTTT.

The rearrangement links TRBV7-9 to TRBJ1-4; no definite D call. CDR1 is SEHNR and CDR2 is FQNEAQ in the germline V gene (reference sequence). This CDR3 has 15 amino acids. V lost 0 bases, J lost 3 bases, and 8 bases lay in between. In DNA, the CDR3 is TGTGCCAGCAGCTTAGCCCCAGCGCCTAATGAAAAACTGTTTTTT. Translated: CASSLAPAPNEKLFF.

The gene calls are TRBV2 and TRBJ1-5; D ambiguous. V was pared by 6 bases and J by 0 bases, with 24 bases between. Germline assignment: CDR1 SNHLY and CDR2 FYNNEI. There are 19 residues in the CDR3. For the CDR3, the DNA is TGTGCCAGCAGCCAGAGCGGGCTGACCGGTCCCATTAGCAATCAGCCCCAGCATTTT. Translation: CASSQSGLTGPISNQPQHF.

The V and J genes are TRBV3-1 (or the pseudogene TRBV3-2) and TRBJ1-3, with D possibly TRBD1 on 6 matching bases. CDR1 LGHDT and CDR2 YNNKEL come from the germline V gene (reference sequence). CDR3 length equals 16 residues. V was cut by 4 bases and J by 3 bases, with 16 bases left in between. CDR3 sequence reads: CASSRRQAKFGNTIYF. In DNA form, the CDR3 reads TGTGCCAGCAGCCGACGACAGGCAAAATTTGGAAACACCATATATTTT.

The chain recombines TRBV27 with TRBJ1-6; D unclear. CDR3 length: 15 residues. The germline V gene has CDR1 MNHEY and CDR2 SMNVEV (reference sequence). Trimming removed 5 bases from V and 9 bases from J, with 17 bases in between. The CDR3 here is CASSPGILSGSPLHF. The CDR3 bases are TGTGCCAGCAGTCCGGGAATCCTGAGTGGTTCACCCCTCCACTTT.

This clone was picked up a small number of times. The chain employs TRBV10-1 and TRBJ1-1; possible D gene TRBD1, 6 bases. Trimming took 2 bases from V and 5 from J, leaving 18 bases between them. This CDR3 spans 16 amino acids. From germline, CDR1 is WNHNN and CDR2 SYGVQD (reference sequence). In DNA form, the CDR3 reads TGCGCCAGCAGTGAGGAAACCGGGACATACGGGACTGAAGCTTTCTTT. Protein product: CASSEETGTYGTEAFF.

This clone was detected a few times. V gene TRBV11-3 combines with J gene TRBJ2-1; D gene unclear. V dropped 1 base and J dropped 6 bases, with 10 bases sitting between them. The CDR3 covers 14 residues. The germline V gene has CDR1 SGHNT and CDR2 YENEEA. DNA for the CDR3: TGTGCCAGCAGCTTAGGTCTCCTGAGCAATGAGCAGTTCTTC. Its protein product is CASSLGLLSNEQFF.

For this clone: Compared with germline, one end of the junction differs, possibly owing to a read error. This sequence joins TRBV7-8 and TRBJ2-4; 8 bases align to TRBD2. Germline V CDR1 and CDR2: SGHVS, FQNEAQ. There are 17 residues in the CDR3. The chain's CDR3 is CASSIAGRILAKNIQYF. The CDR3 DNA reads as TGTGCCAGCAGCATAGCGGGAAGAATCTTAGCCAAAAACATTCAGTACTTC.

V gene TRBV25-1 combines with J gene TRBJ2-5, with 10 positions matching TRBD1. V gave up 3 bases and J gave up 2 bases; unmatched junction bases: 6. In germline, CDR1 is MGHDK, CDR2 SYGVNS. The CDR3 is 16 amino acids. As DNA, the CDR3 is TGTGCCAGCAGTGACCGACAGGGGGCCTGGCAAGAGACCCAGTACTTC. It translates to CASSDRQGAWQETQYF.

The J gene is TRBJ2-1, the V gene TRBV3-1 (or the pseudogene TRBV3-2); D possibly uses TRBD1 or TRBD2 (5 bases each). V was trimmed by 0 bases and J by 13 bases, leaving 16 bases between them. Germline CDR1 and CDR2: LGHDT and YNNKEL (reference sequence). This CDR3 region has 14 residues. The CDR3 spells CASSQDPGPSLQFF. The CDR3 bases are TGTGCCAGCAGCCAAGATCCGGGGCCGTCTTTACAGTTCTTC.

The chain carries TRBV5-8 and TRBJ2-2; D is possibly TRBD2 (5 bases). Germline CDR1 SGHTS, CDR2 YDEGEE. Deletions cut 4 bases from V and 1 base from J, with 8 bases between. This CDR3 has 14 residues. The CDR3 sequence: CASSRGLNTGELFF. Here the CDR3 DNA reads TGTGCCAGCAGCCGCGGGTTGAACACCGGGGAGCTGTTTTTT.

This rearrangement joins TRBV29-1 to TRBJ1-2, with 10 bases identical to TRBD1. From germline, CDR1 is SQVTM and CDR2 ANQGSEA. The CDR3 has 13 amino acids. J lost 3 bases, V lost 6 bases, and 4 bases had no gene match. CDR3 nucleotide sequence: TGCAGCGTGACTGGGACAGGGGACTATGGCTACACCTTC. Translating gives CSVTGTGDYGYTF.

The chain employs TRBV2 and TRBJ1-4; D uncertain. The CDR3 is 13 amino acids. V lost 7 bases and J lost 5, with 11 bases in between. The germline V gene has CDR1 SNHLY and CDR2 FYNNEI. In DNA, the CDR3 is TGTGCCAGCACCCTGTTTCTAAATGAAAAACTGTTTTTT. It translates to CASTLFLNEKLFF.

This chain joins TRBV30 and TRBJ1-4, with 7 positions matching TRBD1. Trimming took 3 bases from V and 2 from J; bases not matched to a gene: 3. CDR3 length: 14 amino acids. The V gene's germline CDR1 is GTSNPN and CDR2 SVGIG (reference sequence). The CDR3 protein is CAWSQQGTNEKLFF. CDR3 sequence (DNA): TGTGCCTGGAGCCAACAGGGGACTAATGAAAAACTGTTTTTT. Supplemented by reference TRBV30 and TRBJ1-4, the full variable domain reads SQTIHQWPATLVQPVGSPLSLECTVEGTSNPNLYWYRQAAGRGLQLLFYSVGIGQISSEVPQNLSASRPQDRQFILSSKKLLLSDSGFYLCAWSQQGTNEKLFFGSGTQLSVL.

The V call is TRBV6-5, the J call TRBJ2-3; D is ambiguous. V dropped 8 bases and J dropped 3 bases, with 12 bases sitting between them. Germline CDR1 is MNHEY and CDR2 is SVGAGI. The CDR3 loop spans 13 amino acids. The chain's CDR3 is CASAIDRTDTQYF. CDR3 nucleotides: TGTGCCAGCGCCATTGATCGTACAGATACGCAGTATTTT.